This T cell receptor (beta chain) stems from a study of cytomegalovirus exposure and HLA in healthy donors. Findings and limits, study-wide: CMV serostatus was the only immune exposure information that was available.

This clone was found a few times. Its antigen is as yet unknown. It was with 60 Vbeta and 13 Jbeta primers that the PCR ran. Sequencing was performed with immunoSEQ multiplex PCR; in TCRdb, only in-frame clones are kept and a portion is missing. The sample shows around 78,000 clones, about 64% of them seen only once. The CDR3 covers 14 residues. Germline V lookup: CDR1 SEHNR, CDR2 FQNEAQ (reference sequence). Trimming shortened V by 5 bases and J by 8 bases, and 16 bases separated the two germline ends. This clonotype originated in a young man in good health and CMV-seropositive. This sequence joins TRBV7-9 and TRBJ2-1; a weak D match, TRBD2 (5 bases). Specimen: PBMCs. CDR3: CASSPPTGNDEQFF. The CDR3, as DNA: TGTGCCAGCAGCCCACCAACGGGGAACGATGAGCAGTTCTTC.